This TCR beta chain was documented in a study of blood T cells in healthy people across ages. Overall study results and limits: There were more naive CD4+ cells and higher diversity in long-lived donors than in aged donors.

Turning to this clonotype: The antigen is unknown. This may be a read error, as it is one base from a much larger clone.

Primed by a sample-barcoded 5' primer and a J-beta primer mix, a second PCR proceeded for 7 to 11 cycles. One entry per CDR3 protein, called by TCRdb with MiXCR from the 5' RACE reads. The data show fewer than 2,000,000 distinct CDR3 sequences, with roughly 30% seen just once and 11% held by the top ten. The CDR3 is made up of 12 amino acids. The germline CDR1 and CDR2 sequences are DFQATT and SNEGSKA (reference sequence). No fewer than 7 million PBMCs went into each sample. The TCR originated in a woman aged 25 to 39 in good health. This chain uses TRBV20-1 with TRBJ2-4; D may be TRBD2 (5 bases). The sequenced sample consisted of blood. The CDR3 protein is CRASPYENIQYF. The CDR3 DNA follows: TGCAGGGCTAGCCCCTACGAAAACATTCAGTACTTC.